Presented here are 9 T cell receptor beta chains from one specimen sequenced in a study of OX40 agonist ivuxolimab in advanced cancers. Method: immunoSEQ multiplex PCR; TCRdb's copy keeps in-frame clones and lacks some. The sample lists under 140,000 clones; over 85% were seen once. The sequenced sample was CD4+ or CD8+ T cells sorted from blood, obtained in a trial of the OX40 agonist ivuxolimab. These receptors were taken from an adult with an advanced solid tumor such as melanoma, head and neck, liver or kidney cancer.

This clone appeared a few times. V usage is TRBV30 and J usage is TRBJ1-1; D is ambiguous. The CDR3 runs to 10 residues. Trimming stripped 8 bases from V and 7 bases from J, with 11 bases between. Germline V gene data show CDR1 as GTSNPN and CDR2 as SVGIG (reference sequence). The DNA of the CDR3 is TGTGCCGCGGGTTTCGTTGAAGCTTTCTTT. Amino acids: CAAGFVEAFF.

This chain connects TRBV11-2 to TRBJ2-5, with 8 bases aligning to TRBD1. V gave up 5 bases and J gave up 2 bases; unmatched junction bases: 4. The CDR3 has 14 residues. The V gene's germline CDR1 is SGHAT and CDR2 FQNNGV. CDR3 nucleotides: TGTGCCAGCAGCCCCCGGGACAGGCAAGAGACCCAGTACTTC. Protein: CASSPRDRQETQYF.

The chain couples TRBV19 to TRBJ1-2; D is ambiguous. The CDR3 has 16 amino acids. V was shortened by 4 bases and J by 4 bases, with 19 bases between the two germline ends. Germline-derived CDR1 and CDR2 are LNHDA and SQIVND (reference sequence). The CDR3 reads CASSTTPAGYLYGYTF. CDR3 in DNA: TGTGCCAGTAGTACTACCCCCGCAGGTTACCTCTATGGCTACACCTTC.

The chain recombines TRBV5-1 with TRBJ1-1, with unresolved D. The CDR3 loop spans 13 amino acids. The V end was cut by 4 bases, the J end by 4 bases, with 11 bases between. Germline loops: CDR1 SGHRS, CDR2 YFSETQ. CDR3 sequence: CASSLPAGTEAFF. As DNA, the CDR3 is TGCGCCAGCAGCCTGCCGGCGGGCACTGAAGCTTTCTTT.

The CDR3 loop reads CASSQGKSGGDYEQYF. The CDR3 DNA reads as TGTGCCAGCAGCCAAGGGAAGAGCGGGGGGGACTACGAGCAGTACTTC. The rearrangement links TRBV4-2 to TRBJ2-7, with 10 bases matching TRBD2. Per the germline V gene, CDR1 is LGHNA and CDR2 is YNFKEQ. The CDR3 sequence is 16 residues long. The V segment lost 1 base and the J segment 3 bases; nucleotides outside the gene matches: 6.

This rearrangement joins TRBV5-5 to TRBJ1-2; 7 positions match TRBD1. The length of the CDR3 is 15 residues. In germline, CDR1 is SGHKS, CDR2 YYEKEE (reference sequence). Trimming cost V 4 bases and J 3 bases; bases outside gene matches: 9. The CDR3 DNA reads as TGTGCCAGCAGCCCCCGGACAGGTCGGCACTATGGCTACACCTTC. This encodes CASSPRTGRHYGYTF.

This chain links TRBV7-6 with TRBJ2-3; no clear D. Germline V gene data show CDR1 as SGHVS and CDR2 as FNYEAQ. V lost 4 bases, J lost 2 bases, and 1 base lay in between. This CDR3 region has 11 residues. The CDR3 region is CASSSTDTQYF. CDR3 bases: TGTGCCAGCAGCTCCACAGATACGCAGTATTTT.

V usage is TRBV7-2 and J usage is TRBJ1-5, with 9 nucleotides matching TRBD1. The length of the CDR3 is 17 residues. J was trimmed by 2 bases and V by 2 bases; bases with no gene match: 7. Germline CDR1 reads SGHTA; CDR2 reads FQGNSA. CDR3 sequence reads: CASSLRGTGRGNQPQHF. CDR3 sequence (DNA): TGTGCCAGCAGCTTAAGGGGGACAGGGAGAGGCAATCAGCCCCAGCATTTT.

This chain uses TRBV7-9 with TRBJ1-2; D uncertain. The CDR3 has 12 amino acids. CDR1 and CDR2 from the germline V gene are SEHNR and FQNEAQ (reference sequence). V lost 1 base and J 6 bases, leaving 6 bases between the germline ends. The CDR3 nucleotides are TGTGCCAGCAGCTTAGAACCACATGGCTACACCTTC. Its translation is CASSLEPHGYTF.